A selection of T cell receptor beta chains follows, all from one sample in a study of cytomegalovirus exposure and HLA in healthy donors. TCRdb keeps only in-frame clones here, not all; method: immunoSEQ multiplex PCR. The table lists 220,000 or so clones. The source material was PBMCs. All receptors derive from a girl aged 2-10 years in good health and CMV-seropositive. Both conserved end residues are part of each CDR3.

CDR3aa: CASSVSPGTSGTDTQYF
v_gene: TRBV9
j_gene: TRBJ2-3
len: 17

CDR3aa: CASSYGQNNEKLFF
v_gene: TRBV6-5
j_gene: TRBJ1-4
len: 14

CDR3aa: CASREGLAPSYEQYF
v_gene: TRBV27
j_gene: TRBJ2-7
len: 15

CDR3aa: CSVETNDGYTF
v_gene: TRBV29-1
j_gene: TRBJ1-2
len: 11

CDR3aa: CASSLTRLAGGKETQYF
v_gene: TRBV27
j_gene: TRBJ2-5
len: 17

CDR3aa: CASSLATAGSGELFF
v_gene: TRBV7-2
j_gene: TRBJ2-2
len: 15

CDR3aa: CASSPLLGVGGTDTQYF
v_gene: TRBV7-9
j_gene: TRBJ2-3
len: 17

CDR3aa: CASSLWGQGLETYGYTF
v_gene: TRBV5-6
j_gene: TRBJ1-2
len: 17

CDR3aa: CAISESRGTGSISPLHF
v_gene: TRBV10-3
j_gene: TRBJ1-6
len: 17

CDR3aa: CAISTGQGRDEQYF
v_gene: TRBV10-3
j_gene: TRBJ2-7
len: 14

CDR3aa: CASSQIRNYGYTF
v_gene: TRBV4-1
j_gene: TRBJ1-2
len: 13

CDR3aa: CASSLVESQETQYF
v_gene: TRBV5-4
j_gene: TRBJ2-5
len: 14

CDR3aa: CASSFGHVLPDEQYF
v_gene: TRBV5-8
j_gene: TRBJ2-7
len: 15

CDR3aa: CASSYRFQRENNEQFF
v_gene: TRBV6-5
j_gene: TRBJ2-1
len: 16

CDR3aa: CASSTPRDRPNNEKLFF
v_gene: TRBV9
j_gene: TRBJ1-4
len: 17

CDR3aa: CSVEAGTLNNEQFF
v_gene: TRBV29-1
j_gene: TRBJ2-1
len: 14

CDR3aa: CASSYPSGRNTGELFF
v_gene: TRBV5-4
j_gene: TRBJ2-2
len: 16

CDR3aa: CASSLAITYEQYF
v_gene: TRBV7-9
j_gene: TRBJ2-7
len: 13

CDR3aa: CASRRDRGQGYTF
v_gene: TRBV6-6
j_gene: TRBJ1-2
len: 13

CDR3aa: CASSLGGPYEQYF
v_gene: TRBV28
j_gene: TRBJ2-7
len: 13

CDR3aa: CASSPAEGEQFF
v_gene: TRBV13
j_gene: TRBJ2-1
len: 12

CDR3aa: CASSQDGRENQPQHF
v_gene: TRBV4-2
j_gene: TRBJ1-5
len: 15

CDR3aa: CASKPGQLRGGYTF
v_gene: TRBV5-8
j_gene: TRBJ1-2
len: 14

CDR3aa: CASSEGPGAHFGSTDTQYF
v_gene: TRBV2
j_gene: TRBJ2-3
len: 19

CDR3aa: CASSSFKNTEAFF
v_gene: TRBV28
j_gene: TRBJ1-1
len: 13

CDR3aa: CASRLRAGTPVVSNQPQHF
v_gene: TRBV28
j_gene: TRBJ1-5
len: 19

CDR3aa: CASSSTGNGELFF
v_gene: TRBV7-3
j_gene: TRBJ2-2
len: 13

CDR3aa: CASRSGGNQETQYF
v_gene: TRBV19
j_gene: TRBJ2-5
len: 14

CDR3aa: CASSQDLIWDSYGYTF
v_gene: TRBV4-2
j_gene: TRBJ1-2
len: 16

CDR3aa: CASIPHGSDTSYEQYF
v_gene: TRBV27
j_gene: TRBJ2-7
len: 16

CDR3aa: CASDGRNEQFF
v_gene: TRBV19
j_gene: TRBJ2-1
len: 11

CDR3aa: CASSYQGNTEAFF
v_gene: TRBV5-1
j_gene: TRBJ1-1
len: 13

CDR3aa: CASSPWGGRAGDGETQYF
v_gene: TRBV27
j_gene: TRBJ2-5
len: 18

CDR3aa: CAISGTEEGAFF
v_gene: TRBV10-3
j_gene: TRBJ1-1
len: 12

CDR3aa: CSVRASGIPTDTQYF
v_gene: TRBV29-1
j_gene: TRBJ2-3
len: 15

CDR3aa: CASSSRGRNEPQHF
v_gene: TRBV18
j_gene: TRBJ1-5
len: 14

CDR3aa: CASRGVTGGDEQYF
v_gene: TRBV5-1
j_gene: -
len: 14

CDR3aa: CATSRDYPDRGVMNTEAFF
v_gene: TRBV15
j_gene: TRBJ1-1
len: 19

CDR3aa: CASRLGPLGHNEKLFF
v_gene: TRBV5-1
j_gene: TRBJ1-4
len: 16

CDR3aa: CASSLRQGRRSYEQYF
v_gene: TRBV27
j_gene: TRBJ2-7
len: 16

CDR3aa: CASSIESGRPYNEQFF
v_gene: TRBV19
j_gene: TRBJ2-1
len: 16

CDR3aa: CAWSRTSGRFSGEQYF
v_gene: TRBV30
j_gene: TRBJ2-7
len: 16

CDR3aa: CASSWASYGYTF
v_gene: TRBV28
j_gene: TRBJ1-2
len: 12

CDR3aa: CASRLGLAVRQETQYF
v_gene: TRBV5-6
j_gene: TRBJ2-5
len: 16

CDR3aa: CASSTGTGGFYTDTQYF
v_gene: TRBV14
j_gene: TRBJ2-3
len: 17

CDR3aa: CASSNPRVLWDEQYF
v_gene: TRBV19
j_gene: TRBJ2-7
len: 15